This T cell receptor (beta chain) was documented in a study of regulatory T cells in long-lasting Graves disease. Study conclusions and caveats: More public clonotypes were shared by persistent patients (2,741) than by new patients (about 970).

Described time point: newly diagnosed GD, antithyroid drugs for less than 3 months. Following extraction of RNA from PBMCs, that RNA was used to make the TCR library. Concerning this clonotype itself: Its antigen remains unknown.

iRepertoire HTBI primers and Arm-PCR of CDR3 regions built TCR beta libraries. Via MiXCR, TCRdb re-called the multiplex PCR reads, giving one row per CDR3 protein. The table shows 400,000 to 500,000 distinct CDR3 sequences, with 16% occurring only once. CDR1 and CDR2 (germline): GTSNPN, SVGIG (reference sequence). V lost 4 bases and J lost 5, with 8 bases in between. There are 11 residues in the CDR3. These records were also assigned to another study, of T cells in Graves' hyperthyroidism and ophthalmopathy.

The starting material was peripheral blood mononuclear cells (PBMCs), obtained at new diagnosis, from a patient treated with antithyroid drugs. This TCR came from a woman between 18 and 30 years old with Graves disease. V and J are TRBV30 and TRBJ2-5; D remains unclear. CDR3 sequence (DNA): TGTGCCTGGACCCTGGGGGAGACCCAGTACTTC. This gives the protein CAWTLGETQYF.